Each of the 14 T cell receptor beta chains below was sequenced from the same sample in a study of OX40 agonist ivuxolimab in advanced cancers. Sequencing was performed with immunoSEQ multiplex PCR; in TCRdb, only in-frame clones are kept and a portion is missing. The top ten clones hold roughly 0.32% of a sample with fewer than 100,000 clones, roughly 93% of them seen once. The sequenced sample was CD4+ or CD8+ T cells sorted from blood, obtained in a trial of the OX40 agonist ivuxolimab. Receptors were obtained from an adult with an advanced solid tumor such as melanoma, head and neck, liver or kidney cancer.

The chain links TRBV15 to TRBJ1-5; perhaps TRBD1 as D (5 bases). The CDR3 is made up of 18 amino acids. Trimming removed 5 bases at V and 7 bases at J, with 27 bases between. Germline assignment: CDR1 LNHNV and CDR2 YYDKDF (reference sequence). CDR3 protein: CATSRSRGDTGRGQPQHF. CDR3 coding DNA: TGTGCCACCAGCCGATCCCGGGGCGACACGGGACGGGGCCAGCCCCAGCATTTT.

This clone showed up just once. The same CDR3 can be traced to other DNA sequences in this sample. This sequence joins TRBV9 and TRBJ2-7; 11 positions match TRBD2. Germline assignment: CDR1 SGDLS and CDR2 YYNGEE. V was pared by 3 bases and J by 6 bases, with 5 bases of the junction left unmatched. This CDR3 has 14 residues. The CDR3 region has the DNA TGTGCCAGCAGCGGAACTAGCGGGAGCTCCGAGCAGTACTTC. Translating it yields CASSGTSGSSEQYF.

V and J are TRBV7-3 and TRBJ2-3, with 8 nucleotides matching TRBD2. Germline assignment: CDR1 SGHTA and CDR2 FQGTGA. V shed 0 bases and J 3 bases; nucleotides not matched to a gene: 2. The CDR3 length is 15 residues. The CDR3 region is CASSLTGTRTDTQYF. The CDR3 nucleotides are TGTGCCAGCAGCTTAACCGGGACTAGAACAGATACGCAGTATTTT.

CDR3 protein: CASSLPGPGGHTKYEQYF. CDR3 in DNA: TGTGCCAGCAGTTTACCGGGGCCGGGAGGGCATACAAAATACGAGCAGTACTTC. This chain joins TRBV28 and TRBJ2-7; 8 bases match TRBD2. The length of the CDR3 is 18 residues. V trimming: 2 bases; J trimming: 4 bases; junction bases outside the gene matches: 16. Germline lookup yields CDR1 MDHEN and CDR2 SYDVKM.

The J gene is TRBJ2-5, the V gene TRBV11-1; 11 nucleotides line up with TRBD2. V lost 5 bases to trimming and J lost 5 bases; unmatched junction nucleotides: 7. Germline loops: CDR1 SGHAT, CDR2 FQDESV (reference sequence). CDR3 length: 15 amino acids. The CDR3 sequence is CASSNSGRAGETQYF. The CDR3 DNA is TGTGCCAGCAGCAATAGCGGGAGGGCCGGTGAGACCCAGTACTTC.

The V gene is TRBV28, the J gene TRBJ2-1; 10 positions match TRBD2. With 5 bases clipped from V and 3 bases from J, the junction kept 4 bases outside the gene matches. The CDR3 is 15 amino acids. Germline CDR1 MDHEN, CDR2 SYDVKM. The CDR3 here is CASSLAGEFYNEQFF. The CDR3 DNA reads as TGTGCCAGCAGTCTAGCGGGAGAGTTCTACAATGAGCAGTTCTTC.

This sequence joins TRBV28 and TRBJ2-5; 8 positions match TRBD2. V gave up 2 bases and J gave up 5 bases; unmatched junction bases: 7. Germline V gene lookup returns CDR1 MDHEN and CDR2 SYDVKM. CDR3 size: 15 residues. In DNA, the CDR3 is TGTGCCAGCAGTTTAGGCGGGAGGCGGGTGGAGACCCAGTACTTC. As protein: CASSLGGRRVETQYF.

In DNA form, the CDR3 reads TGTGCCAGCAGTCCAGGGGAGGGCTACACCTTC. Its protein product is CASSPGEGYTF. The chain is built from TRBV7-9 and TRBJ1-2, with a tentative D call TRBD1 (6 bases). From germline, CDR1 is SEHNR and CDR2 FQNEAQ (reference sequence). Trimming took off 6 bases at V and 8 bases at J, with 10 bases between the two ends. This CDR3 contains 11 residues.

This clone was counted once. J is TRBJ2-7 and V is TRBV19; 12 bases map to TRBD1. This CDR3 spans 13 amino acids. Germline loops: CDR1 LNHDA, CDR2 SQIVND (reference sequence). The junction had 5 bases not matched to a gene; V was cut back by 10 bases and J by 4 bases. The CDR3 is CATRGQGAYEQYF. As DNA, the CDR3 is TGTGCCACCAGGGGACAGGGGGCTTACGAGCAGTACTTC.

Regarding this clone: The same CDR3 arises from other DNA sequences in this sample as well. J is TRBJ2-1 and V is TRBV5-4, with D perhaps matching TRBD2 (6 bases). Germline CDR1 and CDR2: SGHNT and YYREEE (reference sequence). The CDR3 covers 14 residues. V lost 4 bases to trimming and J lost 7 bases, with 15 bases between them. This chain's CDR3 is CASSTGAGENEQFF. CDR3 DNA: TGTGCCAGCAGCACGGGAGCGGGTGAGAATGAGCAGTTCTTC.

Of note for this clone: Sequence at one end of the junction differs from germline and may be a read error. In DNA, the CDR3 is TGTGCCAGCTCGCCACGGATCGCAGCAGGGAACACTGAAGCTTTCTTT. This sequence encodes CASSPRIAAGNTEAFF. The rearrangement joins TRBV18 to TRBJ1-1; the D is unclear. This CDR3 is 16 amino acids long. Germline CDR1 reads KGHSH; CDR2 reads LQKENI.

This clone was observed once. This rearrangement joins TRBV29-1 to TRBJ2-2, with D tentatively TRBD2 (5 bases). The V and J ends lost 4 bases and 6 bases respectively, with 12 bases between them. Germline V gene data show CDR1 as SQVTM and CDR2 as ANQGSEA. The CDR3 has 13 amino acids. This CDR3 reads CSVVGVSAGELFF. Written as DNA, the CDR3 is TGCAGCGTTGTCGGGGTTTCCGCCGGGGAGCTGTTTTTT.

As to this clone: A read error may produce the germline difference seen at one junction end. The V and J genes are TRBV7-2 and TRBJ2-5; 9 bases fit TRBD2. CDR1 is SGHTA and CDR2 is FQGNSA in the germline V gene. The CDR3 covers 14 residues. CDR3 amino acids: CASSLAGRGETQYF. CDR3 nucleotides: TGTGCCAGCAGCCTAGCGGGAAGGGGGGAGACCCAGTACTTC.

The chain joins TRBV19 to TRBJ1-5; D ambiguous. V was shortened by 3 bases and J by 4 bases, with 10 bases between the two germline ends. Germline CDR1 is LNHDA and CDR2 is SQIVND (reference sequence). The CDR3 spans 14 residues. The chain's CDR3 is CASSMREGNQPQHF. The CDR3 DNA follows: TGTGCCAGTAGTATGAGGGAGGGAAATCAGCCCCAGCATTTT.